Listed here are 2 T cell receptor beta chains from one sample, sequenced in a study of B cell selection in AIRE deficiency (dated by TCRdb to 2018 to 2020). Receptor libraries were prepared by the immunoSEQ multiplex PCR assay. This immuneACCESS table, as held by TCRdb, lists in-frame sequences with V and J called but not all clones. Of the missing ones, under half trace to an unresolved V gene in checked studies; the others have no known cause. Here the sample has some 25,000 clones; roughly 95% occur a single time. Around 0.22% of the sample lies in the top ten. Conventional CD4 T cells were sorted as CD4+CD127+ cells. Material: CD4+CD127+ conventional T cells sorted from PBMCs. The source is a human donor in good health.

V is TRBV11-2 and J is TRBJ1-3; D is uncertain. The ends were cut back, 6 bases at V and 0 bases at J, with 15 bases in the middle. From germline, CDR1 is SGHAT and CDR2 FQNNGV. This CDR3 is 16 amino acids long. CDR3 amino acids: CASSLPPGLSGNTIYF. The CDR3 region has the DNA TGTGCCAGCAGTTTACCTCCGGGCCTCTCTGGAAACACCATATATTTT.

The chain recombines TRBV28 with TRBJ2-1, with 8 bases matching TRBD2. The CDR3 is 16 residues long. The ends lost 2 bases at V and 0 bases at J; junction bases unmatched: 3. Looked up from germline, CDR1 is MDHEN and CDR2 is SYDVKM. CDR3 DNA: TGTGCCAGCAGTTTAAACAGCGGGAGCTCCTACAATGAGCAGTTCTTC. The encoded protein is CASSLNSGSSYNEQFF. The full variable domain, its missing parts supplied by reference TRBV28 and TRBJ2-1, is DVKVTQSSRYLVKRTGEKVFLECVQDMDHENMFWYRQDPGLGLRLIYFSYDVKMKEKGDIPEGYSVSREKKERFSLILESASTNQTSMYLCASSLNSGSSYNEQFFGPGTRLTVL.